This entry describes one T cell receptor beta chain. These data belong to a study of patients and donors after allogeneic stem cell transplantation. TCRdb passed the RT-PCR reads through MiXCR, listing each CDR3 protein once. This sample carries some 960,000 distinct CDR3 sequences, more than 15% of them seen once, and the ten largest clones take about 6%. The receptor comes from a human donor who was either an allogeneic HSCT recipient or a stem cell or donor lymphocyte infusion donor (not recorded which). It is not recorded whose cells these are; they may come from a transplant donor. What was sequenced was blood, either unsorted or a sorted T cell fraction (not recorded which).

The CDR3 DNA sequence: TGCAGCGTTGCCACTAGCGAATCCTACGAGCAGTACTTC. This translates into CSVATSESYEQYF. The chain uses TRBV29-1 and TRBJ2-7; 7 positions agree with TRBD2. Germline loops: CDR1 SQVTM, CDR2 ANQGSEA. Trimming removed 4 bases from V and 1 base from J; junction bases left unmatched: 4. The CDR3 sequence is 13 residues long.